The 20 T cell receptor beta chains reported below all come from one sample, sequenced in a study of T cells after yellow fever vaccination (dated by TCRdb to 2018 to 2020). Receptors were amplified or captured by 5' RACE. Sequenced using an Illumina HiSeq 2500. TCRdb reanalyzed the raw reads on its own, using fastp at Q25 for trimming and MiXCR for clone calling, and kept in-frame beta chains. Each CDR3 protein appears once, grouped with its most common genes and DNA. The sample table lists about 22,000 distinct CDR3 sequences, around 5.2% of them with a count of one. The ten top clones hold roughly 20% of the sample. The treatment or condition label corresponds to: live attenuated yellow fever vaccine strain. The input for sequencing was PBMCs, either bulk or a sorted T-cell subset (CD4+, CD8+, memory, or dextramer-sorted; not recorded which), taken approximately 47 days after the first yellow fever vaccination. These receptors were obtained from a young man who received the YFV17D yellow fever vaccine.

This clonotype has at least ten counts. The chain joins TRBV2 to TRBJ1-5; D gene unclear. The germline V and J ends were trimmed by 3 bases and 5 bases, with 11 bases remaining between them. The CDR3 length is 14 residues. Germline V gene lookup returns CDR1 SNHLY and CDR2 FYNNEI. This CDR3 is CASSEGWGDQPQHF. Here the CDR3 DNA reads TGTGCCAGCAGTGAGGGTTGGGGTGATCAGCCCCAGCATTTT.

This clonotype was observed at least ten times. The DNA of the CDR3 is TGTGCCAGCAGTGAATTACAGTTGGGGGAGACCCAGTACTTC. This codes for CASSELQLGETQYF. The rearrangement links TRBV25-1 to TRBJ2-5, with D unresolved. The CDR3 contains 14 residues. CDR1 and CDR2 (germline): MGHDK, SYGVNS. The V and J ends lost 1 base and 5 bases respectively, with 11 bases between them.

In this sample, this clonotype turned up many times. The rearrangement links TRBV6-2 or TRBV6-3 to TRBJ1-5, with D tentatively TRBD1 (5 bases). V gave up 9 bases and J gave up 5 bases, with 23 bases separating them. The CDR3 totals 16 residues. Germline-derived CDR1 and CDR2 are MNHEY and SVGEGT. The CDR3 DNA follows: TGTGCCAGTAATTTTCGGCTAAACAGGCACGATCAGCCCCAGCATTTT. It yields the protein CASNFRLNRHDQPQHF.

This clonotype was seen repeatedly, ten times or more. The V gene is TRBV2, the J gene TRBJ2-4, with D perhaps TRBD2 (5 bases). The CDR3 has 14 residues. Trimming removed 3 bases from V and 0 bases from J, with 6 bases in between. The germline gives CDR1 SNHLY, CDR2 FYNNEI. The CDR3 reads CASSDGLAKNIQYF. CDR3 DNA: TGTGCCAGCAGTGACGGACTAGCCAAAAACATTCAGTACTTC.

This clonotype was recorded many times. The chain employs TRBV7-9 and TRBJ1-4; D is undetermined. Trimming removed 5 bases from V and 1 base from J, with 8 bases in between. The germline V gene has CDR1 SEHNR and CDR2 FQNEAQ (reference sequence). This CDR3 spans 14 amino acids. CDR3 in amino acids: CASSLTGTNEKLFF. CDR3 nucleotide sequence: TGTGCCAGCAGCCTGACCGGAACTAATGAAAAACTGTTTTTT. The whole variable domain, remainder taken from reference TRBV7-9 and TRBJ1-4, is DTGVSQNPRHKITKRGQNVTFRCDPISEHNRLYWYRQTLGQGPEFLTYFQNEAQLEKSRLLSDRFSAERPKGSFSTLEIQRTEQGDSAMYLCASSLTGTNEKLFFGSGTQLSVL.

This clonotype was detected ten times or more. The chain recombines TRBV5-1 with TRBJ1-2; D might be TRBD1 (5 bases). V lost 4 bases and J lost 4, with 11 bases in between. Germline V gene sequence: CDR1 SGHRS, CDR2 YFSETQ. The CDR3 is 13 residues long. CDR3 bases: TGCGCCAGCAGCCCAGGGTTTTCCTATGGCTACACCTTC. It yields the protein CASSPGFSYGYTF.

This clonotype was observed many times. The CDR3 loop is CASSPGGTPSGYTF. Written as DNA, the CDR3 is TGCGCCAGCAGCCCGGGGGGGACCCCGTCTGGCTACACCTTC. V usage is TRBV5-1 and J usage is TRBJ1-2, with D maybe TRBD1 (5 bases). With 4 bases removed from V and 7 bases from J, the gap between germline ends came to 17 bases. CDR3 length: 14 amino acids. Per germline, CDR1 SGHRS and CDR2 YFSETQ.

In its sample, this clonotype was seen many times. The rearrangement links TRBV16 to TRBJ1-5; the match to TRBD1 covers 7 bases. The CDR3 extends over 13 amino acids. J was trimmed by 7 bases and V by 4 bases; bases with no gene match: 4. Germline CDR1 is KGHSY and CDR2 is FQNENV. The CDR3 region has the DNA TGTGCCAGCAGCCCGGACAGGATGCAGCCCCAGCATTTT. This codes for CASSPDRMQPQHF.

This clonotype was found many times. Here the CDR3 DNA reads TGCGCCAGCAGCTTAACGGGGGCTGGGGCCAACGTCCTGACTTTC. This translates into CASSLTGAGANVLTF. The chain uses TRBV5-1 and TRBJ2-6; maybe TRBD2 (6 bases). This CDR3 contains 15 residues. Trimming stripped 2 bases from V and 2 bases from J, with 8 bases between. CDR1 is SGHRS and CDR2 is YFSETQ in the germline V gene.

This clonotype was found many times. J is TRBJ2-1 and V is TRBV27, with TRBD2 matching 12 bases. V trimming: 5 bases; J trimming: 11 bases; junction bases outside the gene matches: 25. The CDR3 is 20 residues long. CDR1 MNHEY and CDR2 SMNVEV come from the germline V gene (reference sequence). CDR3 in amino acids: CASSALDWGLAGSTEGKQFF. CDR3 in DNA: TGTGCCAGCAGTGCCCTGGACTGGGGACTAGCGGGTTCCACGGAAGGGAAGCAGTTCTTC.

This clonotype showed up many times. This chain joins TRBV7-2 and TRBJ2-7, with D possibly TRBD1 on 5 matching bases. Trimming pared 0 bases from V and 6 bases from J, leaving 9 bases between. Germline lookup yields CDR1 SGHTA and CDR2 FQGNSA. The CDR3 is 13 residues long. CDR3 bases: TGTGCCAGCAGCTTAGCTGCCCAGGGCGAGCAGTACGTC. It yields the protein CASSLAAQGEQYV.

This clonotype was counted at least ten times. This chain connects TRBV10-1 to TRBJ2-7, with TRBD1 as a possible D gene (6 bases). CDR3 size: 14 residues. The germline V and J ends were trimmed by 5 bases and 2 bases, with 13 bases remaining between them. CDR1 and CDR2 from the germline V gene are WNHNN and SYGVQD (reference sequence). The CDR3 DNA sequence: TGCGCCAGCAGTCCCGGGACATTCCCCTACGAGCAGTACTTC. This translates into CASSPGTFPYEQYF.

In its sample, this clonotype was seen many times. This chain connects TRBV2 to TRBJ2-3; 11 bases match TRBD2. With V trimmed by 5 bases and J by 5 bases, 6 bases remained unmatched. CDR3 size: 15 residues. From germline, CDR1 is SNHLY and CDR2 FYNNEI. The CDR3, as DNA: TGTGCCAGCAGTTTTACTAGCGGGGGAGGAGATACGCAGTATTTT. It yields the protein CASSFTSGGGDTQYF.

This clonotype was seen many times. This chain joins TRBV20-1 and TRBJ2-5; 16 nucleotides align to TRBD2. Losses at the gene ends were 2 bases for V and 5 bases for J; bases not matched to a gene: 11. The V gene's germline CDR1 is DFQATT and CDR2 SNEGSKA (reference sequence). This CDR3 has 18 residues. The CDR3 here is CSARRRGTSGGALETQYF. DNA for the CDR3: TGCAGTGCTAGACGACGCGGGACTAGCGGGGGGGCCTTGGAGACCCAGTACTTC.

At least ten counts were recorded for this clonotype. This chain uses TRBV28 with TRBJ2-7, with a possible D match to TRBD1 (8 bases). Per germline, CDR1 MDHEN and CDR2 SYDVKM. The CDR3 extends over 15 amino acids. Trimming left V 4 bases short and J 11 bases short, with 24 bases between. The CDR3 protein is CASSSPGQGGSGEYF. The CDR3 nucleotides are TGTGCCAGCAGTTCACCCGGACAGGGAGGGAGTGGGGAGTACTTC.

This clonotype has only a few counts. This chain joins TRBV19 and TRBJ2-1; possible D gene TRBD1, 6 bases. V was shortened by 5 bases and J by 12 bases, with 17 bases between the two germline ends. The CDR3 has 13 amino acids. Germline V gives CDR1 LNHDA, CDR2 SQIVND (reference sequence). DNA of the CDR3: TGTGCCAGTAGTGTCGGGACACTACTTACGCAGTTCTTC. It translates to CASSVGTLLTQFF.

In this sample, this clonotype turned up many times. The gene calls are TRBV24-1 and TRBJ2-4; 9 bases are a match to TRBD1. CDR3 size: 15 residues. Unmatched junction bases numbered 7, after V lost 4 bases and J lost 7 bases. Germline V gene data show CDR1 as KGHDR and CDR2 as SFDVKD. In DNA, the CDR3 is TGTGCCACCAGTGACGGGTCCGGGACAGGGAACATTCAGTACTTC. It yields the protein CATSDGSGTGNIQYF.

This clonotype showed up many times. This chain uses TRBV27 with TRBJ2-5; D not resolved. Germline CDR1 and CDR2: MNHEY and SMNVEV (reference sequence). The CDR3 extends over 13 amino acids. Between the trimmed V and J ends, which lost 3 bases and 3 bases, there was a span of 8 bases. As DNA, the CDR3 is TGTGCCAGCAGTTTGAGGCATGAAGAGACCCAGTACTTC. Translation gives CASSLRHEETQYF.

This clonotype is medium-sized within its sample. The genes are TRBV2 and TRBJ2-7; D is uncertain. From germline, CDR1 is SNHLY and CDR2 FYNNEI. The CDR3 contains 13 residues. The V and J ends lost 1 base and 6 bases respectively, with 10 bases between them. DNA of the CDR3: TGTGCCAGCAGTGAAGTGTTCTTTCCCGAGCAGTACGTC. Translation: CASSEVFFPEQYV.

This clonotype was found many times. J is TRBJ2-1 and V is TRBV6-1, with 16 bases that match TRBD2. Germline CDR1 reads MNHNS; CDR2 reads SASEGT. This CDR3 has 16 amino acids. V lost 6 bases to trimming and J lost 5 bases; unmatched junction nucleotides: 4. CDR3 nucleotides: TGTGCCAGCAGCCAGGGACTAGCGGGGGGGAACAATGAGCAGTTCTTC. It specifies CASSQGLAGGNNEQFF.